The clone carrying this TCR beta chain appeared a few times. This entry comes from a study of identical twins. Each CDR3 protein gets one entry after TCRdb re-called the 5' RACE reads with MiXCR. The sample lists 500,000 to 600,000 distinct CDR3 sequences; 20% to 25% were seen once. V was shortened by 10 bases and J by 4 bases, with 16 bases between the two germline ends. The CDR3 totals 13 residues. The germline V gene encodes CDR1 SGHTA and CDR2 FQGNSA. These same data were also listed under a study on T cells expressing NK-cell markers.

This clonotype originated in a woman aged 18-35 years in good health. The rearrangement joins TRBV7-2 to TRBJ1-2, with D maybe TRBD1 (6 bases). Sample: CD4+ T cells sorted from blood. This CDR3 reads CATLDRALYGYTF. CDR3 DNA: TGTGCCACCCTGGACAGAGCCCTCTATGGCTACACCTTC.